These 24 T cell receptor beta chains share one sample of origin, sequenced in a study of TIL therapy for anti-PD-1-resistant metastatic lung cancer. The immunoSEQ assay was v3. The data were produced by immunoSEQ multiplex PCR, yet TCRdb's version contains in-frame clones alone and is incomplete. This table has about 100,000 clones, roughly two thirds appearing once. Time point reported: pre-treatment sample, taken before nivolumab and TIL therapy. Pleural nodules or supraclavicular lymph nodes made up most of the excised metastases sampled. Here the sequenced sample was tumor tissue, taken at baseline. These receptors came from a person aged 25-79 years with non-small cell lung cancer.

This clone was seen only once. V is TRBV25-1 and J is TRBJ1-6; no definite D call. CDR3 length: 16 amino acids. The V end lost 4 bases, the J end lost 9 bases, and 19 bases lay between the germline ends. Germline V gene lookup returns CDR1 MGHDK and CDR2 SYGVNS. The CDR3 nucleotides read TGTGCCAGCAGTGTGTGGGGTGAGGGCGGTCCTTCACCCCTCCACTTT. Translation: CASSVWGEGGPSPLHF.

The rearrangement joins TRBV3-1 (or the pseudogene TRBV3-2) to TRBJ2-1; D remains ambiguous. The germline V gene encodes CDR1 LGHDT and CDR2 YNNKEL (reference sequence). Deletions cut 5 bases from V and 0 bases from J, with 11 bases between. The CDR3 has 15 amino acids. The DNA of the CDR3 is TGTGCCAGCAGCACAGACCCTTCCTCCTACAATGAGCAGTTCTTC. This sequence encodes CASSTDPSSYNEQFF.

Only a few counts were recorded for this clone. The V and J genes are TRBV28 and TRBJ2-1, with 9 bases that match TRBD2. The germline gives CDR1 MDHEN, CDR2 SYDVKM. The CDR3 totals 18 residues. V was clipped by 7 bases and J by 0 bases; unmatched bases: 13. CDR3 DNA sequence: TGTGCCAGCAAATCGGCTAGCGGGGTCATGAGCTCCTACAATGAGCAGTTCTTC. Its protein product is CASKSASGVMSSYNEQFF.

The gene calls are TRBV6-4 and TRBJ2-3; either TRBD1 or TRBD2 may fit D (5 bases each). The ends were cut back, 4 bases at V and 5 bases at J, with 13 bases in the middle. Germline V gene sequence: CDR1 MRHNA, CDR2 SNTAGT. The CDR3 sequence is 14 residues long. CDR3 sequence reads: CASSVSAQGDTQYF. The CDR3 region has the DNA TGTGCCAGCAGTGTTAGCGCCCAGGGAGATACGCAGTATTTT.

This rearrangement joins TRBV6-2 or TRBV6-3 to TRBJ1-1; 12 nucleotides agree with TRBD1. The germline gives CDR1 MNHEY, CDR2 SVGEGT. This CDR3 has 20 residues. Trimming removed 0 bases from V and 1 base from J; junction bases left unmatched: 12. In nucleotides, the CDR3 is TGTGCCAGCAGTTACTCGCTGGGACAGGGGGCGCGTTCTTGGAACACTGAAGCTTTCTTT. It is translated as CASSYSLGQGARSWNTEAFF.

The gene calls are TRBV5-1 and TRBJ2-1; D not certain. The CDR3 extends over 14 amino acids. Between the trimmed V and J ends, which lost 0 bases and 7 bases, there was a span of 11 bases. The germline V gene has CDR1 SGHRS and CDR2 YFSETQ. CDR3 nucleotides: TGCGCCAGCAGCTTGGCCCCCCTAGGAAATGAGCAGTTCTTC. It codes for CASSLAPLGNEQFF.

V and J are TRBV4-3 and TRBJ2-6; D is ambiguous. The V and J ends lost 4 bases and 3 bases respectively, with 7 bases between them. Germline assignment: CDR1 LGHNA and CDR2 YSLEER. The CDR3 is 14 residues long. The CDR3 nucleotides are TGCGCCAGCAGCCCGTACTTTGGGGCCAACGTCCTGACTTTC. This sequence encodes CASSPYFGANVLTF.

This clone has ten or more counts. The J gene is TRBJ2-1, the V gene TRBV7-2, with D tentatively TRBD1 or TRBD2 (5 bases each). The germline V gene encodes CDR1 SGHTA and CDR2 FQGNSA. V lost 8 bases, J lost 4 bases, and 18 bases lay in between. CDR3 size: 15 residues. Here the CDR3 DNA reads TGTGCCAGCGCCCTAGAAGGGACCTTTTACAATGAGCAGTTCTTC. It yields the protein CASALEGTFYNEQFF.

The rearrangement uses TRBV7-6 and TRBJ2-7; possible D gene TRBD1, 6 bases. The germline V gene encodes CDR1 SGHVS and CDR2 FNYEAQ. V gave up 5 bases and J gave up 0 bases, with 14 bases separating them. The CDR3 is 15 amino acids. CDR3 protein: CASSPRRDNSYEQYF. The CDR3 bases are TGTGCCAGCAGCCCCCGCCGGGACAACTCCTACGAGCAGTACTTC.

The V gene is TRBV6-5, the J gene TRBJ2-3; D unresolved. Trimming removed 2 bases at V and 5 bases at J, with 11 bases between. CDR3 size: 14 residues. CDR1 and CDR2 from the germline V gene are MNHEY and SVGAGI. DNA of the CDR3: TGTGCCAGCAGTTACGGCCAACTGGGAGATACGCAGTATTTT. This encodes CASSYGQLGDTQYF.

This clone was observed a few times. This chain connects TRBV6-6 to TRBJ2-1; D not resolved. From germline, CDR1 is MNHNY and CDR2 SVGAGI (reference sequence). This CDR3 has 12 residues. Trimming shortened V by 10 bases and J by 2 bases, and 9 bases separated the two germline ends. CDR3 sequence: CATSSPYNEQFF. CDR3 nucleotide sequence: TGTGCCACCTCGTCCCCCTACAATGAGCAGTTCTTC.

The chain employs TRBV5-1 and TRBJ2-1; 11 bases match TRBD2. The CDR3 is 15 amino acids. The V and J ends lost 4 bases and 7 bases, in that order; junction bases with no gene match: 7. Per germline, CDR1 SGHRS and CDR2 YFSETQ. CDR3 DNA: TGCGCCAGCAGCCCCGGTCTAGCGGGAGGAAATGAGCAGTTCTTC. The encoded protein is CASSPGLAGGNEQFF.

The chain employs TRBV6-2 or TRBV6-3 and TRBJ2-7; D may be TRBD1 (5 bases). Germline V gene lookup returns CDR1 MNHEY and CDR2 SVGEGT. Trimming removed 6 bases from V and 2 bases from J, with 11 bases in between. This CDR3 is 13 amino acids long. This CDR3 reads CASSRQTPYEQYF. CDR3 bases: TGTGCCAGCAGCCGACAGACTCCCTACGAGCAGTACTTC.

The chain carries TRBV9 and TRBJ2-2, with TRBD1 matching over 9 bases. Trimming at V came to 3 bases and at J to 6 bases, leaving 3 bases not matched to a gene. The germline gives CDR1 SGDLS, CDR2 YYNGEE. CDR3 length: 14 residues. CDR3 bases: TGTGCCAGCAGCGCGGACAGGGGAGCCGGGGAGCTGTTTTTT. It specifies CASSADRGAGELFF. Full variable domain (missing parts from reference TRBV9 and TRBJ2-2): DSGVTQTPKHLITATGQRVTLRCSPRSGDLSVYWYQQSLDQGLQFLIQYYNGEERAKGNILERFSAQQFPDLHSELNLSSLELGDSALYFCASSADRGAGELFFGEGSRLTVL.

The V gene is TRBV5-8, the J gene TRBJ1-3; a weak D match, TRBD1 (6 bases). The CDR3 covers 15 residues. V lost 1 base to trimming and J lost 0 bases, with 8 bases between them. Per the germline V gene, CDR1 is SGHTS and CDR2 is YDEGEE. For the CDR3, the DNA is TGTGCCAGCAGCTTGACAGGGAACTCTGGAAACACCATATATTTT. Its protein is CASSLTGNSGNTIYF.

The chain carries TRBV3-1 (or the pseudogene TRBV3-2) and TRBJ2-4; 11 bases align to TRBD2. The CDR3 spans 17 residues. With 3 bases clipped from V and 6 bases from J, the junction kept 10 bases outside the gene matches. The germline V gene encodes CDR1 LGHDT and CDR2 YNNKEL (reference sequence). The CDR3 is CASSQGLAAAMGNIQYF. The DNA for the CDR3 is TGTGCCAGCAGCCAGGGACTAGCGGCCGCCATGGGAAACATTCAGTACTTC.

V is TRBV29-1 and J is TRBJ2-6; 9 positions agree with TRBD1. V lost 6 bases to trimming and J lost 0 bases; unmatched junction nucleotides: 9. Germline V gives CDR1 SQVTM, CDR2 ANQGSEA. The CDR3 sequence is 17 residues long. CDR3: CSVGRGQGNSGANVLTF. CDR3 nucleotide sequence: TGCAGCGTGGGGAGGGGACAGGGTAACTCTGGGGCCAACGTCCTGACTTTC.

V and J are TRBV2 and TRBJ1-3; no firm D call. The germline V and J ends were trimmed by 6 bases and 0 bases, with 9 bases remaining between them. CDR1 is SNHLY, CDR2 FYNNEI, per germline. This CDR3 has 14 residues. The CDR3 loop reads CASRMSSSGNTIYF. The DNA of the CDR3 is TGTGCCAGCAGGATGAGCAGCTCTGGAAACACCATATATTTT.

The chain is built from TRBV27 and TRBJ2-3, with 8 bases fitting TRBD2. V shed 8 bases, J shed 6 bases, and the junction held 16 bases outside the gene matches. The CDR3 extends over 16 amino acids. The germline CDR1 and CDR2 sequences are MNHEY and SMNVEV (reference sequence). The CDR3 coding sequence is TGTGCCAGCCTTCCGGGACTAGGGATTGGGAGGGATACGCAGTATTTT. Translated: CASLPGLGIGRDTQYF.

With regard to this clone: Other DNA sequences in this sample translate to the same CDR3. The gene calls are TRBV28 and TRBJ2-1; D might be TRBD1 or TRBD2, each matching 8 bases. This CDR3 has 15 residues. In germline, CDR1 is MDHEN, CDR2 SYDVKM. Trimming stripped 0 bases from V and 12 bases from J, with 18 bases between. The CDR3 reads CASSLWAGGAGGQFF. CDR3 nucleotides: TGTGCCAGCAGTTTATGGGCAGGGGGCGCGGGGGGGCAGTTCTTC.

This sequence joins TRBV30 and TRBJ1-5; D ambiguous. Germline CDR1 GTSNPN, CDR2 SVGIG (reference sequence). This CDR3 is 13 amino acids long. The ends were cut back, 0 bases at V and 5 bases at J, with 8 bases in the middle. The CDR3: CAWSVMKDQPQHF. For the CDR3, the DNA is TGTGCCTGGAGTGTTATGAAGGATCAGCCCCAGCATTTT. The variable domain in full, with the rest retrieved from reference TRBV30 and TRBJ1-5, is SQTIHQWPATLVQPVGSPLSLECTVEGTSNPNLYWYRQAAGRGLQLLFYSVGIGQISSEVPQNLSASRPQDRQFILSSKKLLLSDSGFYLCAWSVMKDQPQHFGDGTRLSIL.

The chain couples TRBV11-3 to TRBJ2-3; TRBD1 is a possible D gene (6 bases). V lost 7 bases and J lost 6, with 8 bases in between. CDR3 length equals 11 residues. Germline-derived CDR1 and CDR2 are SGHNT and YENEEA. The CDR3 DNA reads as TGTGCCAGCACAGGGGAGGATACGCAGTATTTT. Residues: CASTGEDTQYF. Full variable domain (rest looked up from reference TRBV11-3 and TRBJ2-3): EAGVVQSPRYKIIEKKQPVAFWCNPISGHNTLYWYLQNLGQGPELLIRYENEEAVDDSQLPKDRFSAERLKGVDSTLKIQPAELGDSAVYLCASTGEDTQYFGPGTRLTVL.

The gene calls are TRBV5-4 and TRBJ2-2; 7 bases align to TRBD2. V trimming: 3 bases; J trimming: 7 bases; junction bases outside the gene matches: 0. This CDR3 is 12 amino acids long. Germline V lookup: CDR1 SGHNT, CDR2 YYREEE (reference sequence). As DNA, the CDR3 is TGTGCCAGCAGCTGGACTAGCGGGGAGCTGTTTTTT. Translation gives CASSWTSGELFF.

The chain is built from TRBV28 and TRBJ1-2; maybe TRBD1 (5 bases). The CDR3 loop spans 13 amino acids. Looked up from germline, CDR1 is MDHEN and CDR2 is SYDVKM. V was trimmed by 3 bases and J by 5 bases, leaving 10 bases between them. CDR3 residues: CASSFRVWYGYTF. The CDR3 DNA reads TGTGCCAGCAGTTTCAGGGTATGGTATGGCTACACCTTC.